Below, 9 T cell receptor beta chains from the same sample are listed, as sequenced in a study of STAT5B mutations in CD4+ large granular lymphocyte leukemia (dated by TCRdb to between 2021 and 2023). Library preparation used the immunoSEQ multiplex PCR assay. Held by TCRdb, this immuneACCESS table contains in-frame sequences only and omits some clones. Under half of the omission traces to an unresolved V gene where checked; the cause of the rest is unknown. The sample table shows 25,000 to 30,000 clones, and around 86% are seen once. Around 0.33% of the sample belongs to the ten largest clones. The sample consisted of CD4+ T cells from blood buffy coats. The receptors originated from a human donor in good health.

The genes are TRBV5-1 and TRBJ2-7, with a tentative D call TRBD2 (5 bases). The V end was cut by 5 bases, the J end by 9 bases, with 21 bases between. The length of the CDR3 is 14 residues. The germline gives CDR1 SGHRS, CDR2 YFSETQ. CDR3 nucleotide sequence: TGCGCCAGCAGTTCGACTGGCGAGGGAACCGGGCAGTACGTC. Amino acids: CASSSTGEGTGQYV.

The chain couples TRBV7-9 to TRBJ2-5; tentative D call: TRBD2 (5 bases). Germline V gene lookup returns CDR1 SEHNR and CDR2 FQNEAQ (reference sequence). Trimming pared 0 bases from V and 2 bases from J, leaving 7 bases between. The CDR3 runs 14 residues. CDR3 nucleotides: TGTGCCAGCAGCTTAGCGTCGGGGCAAGAGACCCAGTACTTC. It is translated as CASSLASGQETQYF.

This clone was counted between two and nine times. The chain uses TRBV29-1 and TRBJ1-5, with a possible D match to TRBD1 (5 bases). V shed 4 bases and J shed 5 bases, with 12 bases lying between them. CDR1 and CDR2 (germline): SQVTM, ANQGSEA. The length of the CDR3 is 13 residues. DNA for the CDR3: TGCAGCGTTGGTTGGACACCGGATCAGCCCCAGCATTTT. Its protein product is CSVGWTPDQPQHF. The whole variable domain, filled in from reference TRBV29-1 and TRBJ1-5, reads SAVISQKPSRDICQRGTSLTIQCQVDSQVTMMFWYRQQPGQSLTLIATANQGSEATYESGFVIDKFPISRPNLTFSTLTVSNMSPEDSSIYLCSVGWTPDQPQHFGDGTRLSIL.

This clone was observed a single time. This chain uses TRBV5-1 with TRBJ2-2; D gene uncertain. Germline-derived CDR1 and CDR2 are SGHRS and YFSETQ. This CDR3 comprises 14 residues. Trimming took off 1 base at V and 7 bases at J, with 11 bases between the two ends. CDR3 DNA: TGCGCCAGCAGCTTGAGGTCAGCCCTCGGGGAGCTGTTTTTT. Its translation is CASSLRSALGELFF.

The chain uses TRBV12-1 and TRBJ2-4; the DNA was not used to check the table's D call, TRBD1. TRBV12-1 is annotated as a pseudogene. The CDR3 consists of 20 residues. CDR3 in amino acids: CASSFWLQPKINLAKNIQYF. Written as DNA, the CDR3 is TGTGCCAGCAGCTTTTGGTTACAGCCCAAAATCAACCTAGCCAAAAACATTCAGTACTTC.

This clone came up a few times. The gene calls are TRBV6-5 and TRBJ1-6, with D possibly being TRBD1 (5 bases). V lost 11 bases to trimming and J lost 5 bases, with 13 bases between them. The CDR3 spans 13 residues. Germline V gene lookup returns CDR1 MNHEY and CDR2 SVGAGI. The CDR3 DNA follows: TGTGCCGTCTCCAGGGATGATAATTCACCCCTCCACTTT. It is translated as CAVSRDDNSPLHF.

The chain is built from TRBV9 and TRBJ1-3, with D perhaps TRBD1 (6 bases). Germline CDR1 reads SGDLS; CDR2 reads YYNGEE. Trimming took 3 bases from V and 0 from J, leaving 10 bases between them. This CDR3 spans 15 amino acids. CDR3: CASSAQGISGNTIYF. The CDR3 DNA sequence: TGTGCCAGCAGCGCTCAGGGGATCTCTGGAAACACCATATATTTT.

This rearrangement joins TRBV7-2 to TRBJ2-3, with a possible D match to TRBD2 (5 bases). The CDR3 sequence is 12 residues long. Trimming stripped 4 bases from V and 6 bases from J, with 8 bases between. In germline, CDR1 is SGHTA, CDR2 FQGNSA. CDR3 coding DNA: TGTGCCAGCAGCTCCGGGGTGGATACGCAGTATTTT. It encodes CASSSGVDTQYF.

This sequence joins TRBV5-6 and TRBJ1-2; TRBD1 is a possible D gene (5 bases). The V and J ends lost 3 bases and 5 bases respectively, with 11 bases between them. This CDR3 region has 13 residues. The germline gives CDR1 SGHDT, CDR2 YYEEEE. The CDR3 loop reads CASSYGGGYGYTF. In nucleotides, the CDR3 is TGTGCCAGCAGCTATGGGGGGGGGTATGGCTACACCTTC.